Detailed here is one T cell receptor (beta chain). What it binds is not known. The data originate from a study of shared clonotypes between healthy human individuals. Study in general: Per donor, CD8 memory used one plate, CD8 naive used two, CD4 memory used three and CD4 naive used three. Study conclusions and caveats: Between a handful of donors, naive CD4 clonotypes were shared at a level of around 5.2%.

Replicate PCRs run on sorted subsets employed approximately 0.2 ug DNA, approximately 30,000 T cell genomes. In the original workflow: From ImmunoSEQ came sequences covering only the junction and carrying no quality scores, so filtering differed. The repertoire was sequenced with immunoSEQ multiplex PCR; TCRdb's copy has only in-frame clones and lacks some. V and J calls and clone size are those listed in that table; D and trimming were worked out from the DNA. The repertoire has approximately 2,300,000 clones, around 90% of them found once; the top ten carry about 0.41%. Deletions cut 5 bases from V and 8 bases from J, with 18 bases between. Germline CDR1 and CDR2: LNHDA and SQIVND (reference sequence). The CDR3 consists of 15 residues.

This clonotype originated in a man between 18 and 35 years old in good health. Some clones in this sample may be carry-over from other donors' samples. The material sequenced was naive CD4+ T cells from PBMCs. Described subset: CD45RA+ positively selected. V usage is TRBV19 and J usage is TRBJ1-4; D uncertain. The CDR3 nucleotides read TGTGCCAGTAGTCCCAGCCAAACATTAGGGGAAAAACTGTTTTTT. Its translation is CASSPSQTLGEKLFF.